Below, 24 T cell receptor beta chains from the same sample are listed, as sequenced in a study of T cell changes during pregnancy in multiple sclerosis. Assay: immunoSEQ multiplex PCR; the TCRdb copy retains only in-frame clones and omits some. The table records about 100,000 clones, around 92% of them present only once. The source was peripheral blood, collected in the first trimester of pregnancy. Source of these receptors: a female donor with multiple sclerosis, enrolled in a pregnancy study.

The chain uses TRBV6-4 and TRBJ1-1, with 7 bases fitting TRBD1. The CDR3 loop spans 14 amino acids. The germline V gene has CDR1 MRHNA and CDR2 SNTAGT. Trimming cost V 0 bases and J 3 bases; bases outside gene matches: 1. CDR3 loop: CASSDSGQHTEAFF. The DNA of the CDR3 is TGTGCCAGCAGTGACTCGGGACAGCACACTGAAGCTTTCTTT.

On this clone: Its ends do not fully match the called genes, so a read error is possible. The gene calls are TRBV5-1 and TRBJ2-5; TRBD2 aligns across 14 bases. This CDR3 has 20 amino acids. Germline V gene sequence: CDR1 SGHRS, CDR2 YFSETQ. DNA of the CDR3: TGCGCCACCAGCAGCATACCTCCGACTAGCGGGAGGGGGGGTCAAGAGACCCAGTACTTC. It codes for CATSSIPPTSGRGGQETQYF. The variable domain in full, completed from reference TRBV5-1 and TRBJ2-5, reads KAGVTQTPRYLIKTRGQQVTLSCSPISGHRSVSWYQQTPGQGLQFLFEYFSETQRNKGNFPGRFSGRQFSNSRSEMNVSTLELGDSALYLCATSSIPPTSGRGGQETQYFGPGTRLLVL.

The V call is TRBV5-4, the J call TRBJ2-1; 7 bases are a match to TRBD2. Per the germline V gene, CDR1 is SGHNT and CDR2 is YYREEE (reference sequence). The CDR3 sequence is 16 residues long. V lost 3 bases and J lost 3; bases outside the gene matches: 9. DNA of the CDR3: TGTGCCAGCAGCTCGCCCGGACTAGTCGGCTACAATGAGCAGTTCTTC. It encodes CASSSPGLVGYNEQFF.

The chain joins TRBV7-9 to TRBJ1-4; perhaps TRBD1 as D (6 bases). The germline V and J ends were trimmed by 0 bases and 1 base, with 9 bases remaining between them. Germline CDR1 reads SEHNR; CDR2 reads FQNEAQ (reference sequence). The CDR3 contains 16 residues. The CDR3 DNA is TGTGCCAGCAGCTTAGCGCGGACAGTAACTAATGAAAAACTGTTTTTT. Protein product: CASSLARTVTNEKLFF.

The V gene is TRBV19, the J gene TRBJ2-2, with D unclear. This CDR3 region has 12 residues. The V end was cut by 5 bases, the J end by 6 bases, with 7 bases between. Germline V CDR1 and CDR2: LNHDA, SQIVND (reference sequence). The CDR3 DNA reads TGTGCCAGTAGTCTCCCTCCCGGGGAGCTGTTTTTT. Encoded protein: CASSLPPGELFF. The full variable domain, in which reference TRBV19 and TRBJ2-2 provide the parts outside the CDR3, is DGGITQSPKYLFRKEGQNVTLSCEQNLNHDAMYWYRQDPGQGLRLIYYSQIVNDFQKGDIAEGYSVSREKKESFPLTVTSAQKNPTAFYLCASSLPPGELFFGEGSRLTVL.

This chain uses TRBV27 with TRBJ2-3, with a tentative D call TRBD2 (6 bases). The V gene's germline CDR1 is MNHEY and CDR2 SMNVEV (reference sequence). The CDR3 runs 14 residues. V lost 3 bases, J lost 5 bases, and 12 bases lay in between. CDR3 nucleotides: TGTGCCAGCAGTTTGGGGAGGACGAGAGATACGCAGTATTTT. Protein sequence: CASSLGRTRDTQYF.

CDR3 residues: CASSPGQGAVSYEQYF. The DNA for the CDR3 is TGCGCCAGCAGCCCGGGACAGGGGGCCGTCTCCTACGAGCAGTACTTC. The chain links TRBV5-1 to TRBJ2-7; 12 bases match TRBD1. The CDR3 is 16 residues long. V trimming: 4 bases; J trimming: 0 bases; junction bases outside the gene matches: 5. The V gene's germline CDR1 is SGHRS and CDR2 YFSETQ.

This chain uses TRBV7-9 with TRBJ1-5; D may be TRBD1 (6 bases). V was clipped by 3 bases and J by 6 bases, with 21 bases between them. CDR1 is SEHNR, CDR2 FQNEAQ, per germline (reference sequence). The CDR3 extends over 17 amino acids. In nucleotides, the CDR3 is TGTGCCAGCAGCTTCGGCGGGGGCGAGGATGTCGGTCAGCCCCAGCATTTT. Translation: CASSFGGGEDVGQPQHF.

This chain joins TRBV7-2 and TRBJ1-2; D is uncertain. V dropped 5 bases and J dropped 8 bases, with 12 bases sitting between them. This CDR3 contains 12 residues. Germline V CDR1 and CDR2: SGHTA, FQGNSA. The CDR3 sequence: CASSLIRTGYTF. CDR3 coding DNA: TGTGCCAGCAGCCTCATCCGAACAGGCTACACCTTC.

This clone was detected only once. The V gene is TRBV29-1, the J gene TRBJ2-2; 7 bases line up with TRBD2. This CDR3 has 13 residues. Per the germline V gene, CDR1 is SQVTM and CDR2 is ANQGSEA. V trimming: 6 bases; J trimming: 0 bases; junction bases outside the gene matches: 1. CDR3 bases: TGCAGCGTAGGACTAGCGAACACCGGGGAGCTGTTTTTT. Translating gives CSVGLANTGELFF.

This clone was observed once. The chain links TRBV5-1 to TRBJ1-4; D is uncertain. Looked up from germline, CDR1 is SGHRS and CDR2 is YFSETQ. The length of the CDR3 is 16 residues. The V end lost 0 bases, the J end lost 6 bases, and 15 bases lay between the germline ends. This chain's CDR3 is CASSLASFRQDEKLFF. The DNA for the CDR3 is TGCGCCAGCAGCTTGGCCTCCTTTCGGCAGGATGAAAAACTGTTTTTT.

The J gene is TRBJ1-4, the V gene TRBV6-1; no definite D call. V shed 2 bases and J shed 5 bases, with 12 bases lying between them. In germline, CDR1 is MNHNS, CDR2 SASEGT. This CDR3 has 15 amino acids. CDR3 in amino acids: CASSEMWGGNEKLFF. The CDR3 DNA reads TGTGCCAGCAGTGAAATGTGGGGAGGGAATGAAAAACTGTTTTTT.

The V and J genes are TRBV2 and TRBJ2-7, with no clear D. Germline CDR1 is SNHLY and CDR2 is FYNNEI. CDR3 size: 13 residues. The ends were cut back, 7 bases at V and 6 bases at J, with 16 bases in the middle. CDR3 coding DNA: TGTGCCAGCATAATCCGTGGCAGGCGCGAGCAGTACTTC. Amino acids: CASIIRGRREQYF.

The chain has TRBV7-6 and TRBJ2-7; 12 bases map to TRBD2. The ends lost 4 bases at V and 5 bases at J; junction bases unmatched: 12. CDR1 is SGHVS and CDR2 is FNYEAQ in the germline V gene. The CDR3 is 17 residues long. DNA of the CDR3: TGTGCCAGCAGCTCCAAAACCTCACTAGCGGGAGGCCACGAGCAGTACTTC. Protein sequence: CASSSKTSLAGGHEQYF.

The V call is TRBV5-5, the J call TRBJ2-1; D call uncertain. The CDR3 contains 12 residues. V was cut by 3 bases and J by 10 bases, with 11 bases left in between. Germline CDR1 SGHKS, CDR2 YYEKEE (reference sequence). The CDR3 DNA reads as TGTGCCAGCAGCTCCACCCTCCAGGAGCAGTTCTTC. It yields the protein CASSSTLQEQFF.

V and J are TRBV5-1 and TRBJ1-1; D might be TRBD1 (6 bases). Germline CDR1 is SGHRS and CDR2 is YFSETQ. The CDR3 has 16 amino acids. The V end was cut by 4 bases, the J end by 4 bases, with 20 bases between. The CDR3 DNA is TGCGCCAGCAGCCCTGGACAGAGGGCGGCGGGCACTGAAGCTTTCTTT. As protein: CASSPGQRAAGTEAFF.

The rearrangement joins TRBV7-9 to TRBJ1-4; tentatively, D is TRBD1 (6 bases). V was shortened by 5 bases and J by 2 bases, with 12 bases between the two germline ends. The CDR3 length is 15 residues. Germline CDR1 SEHNR, CDR2 FQNEAQ (reference sequence). The CDR3 nucleotides are TGTGCCAGCAGCCAGTACAGGGCCACTAATGAAAAACTGTTTTTT. As protein: CASSQYRATNEKLFF. Supplemented by reference TRBV7-9 and TRBJ1-4, the full variable domain reads DTGVSQNPRHKITKRGQNVTFRCDPISEHNRLYWYRQTLGQGPEFLTYFQNEAQLEKSRLLSDRFSAERPKGSFSTLEIQRTEQGDSAMYLCASSQYRATNEKLFFGSGTQLSVL.

V gene TRBV28 combines with J gene TRBJ2-1, with TRBD2 matching over 7 bases. This CDR3 is 15 amino acids long. Germline CDR1 is MDHEN and CDR2 is SYDVKM. V lost 6 bases and J lost 0; bases outside the gene matches: 5. This chain's CDR3 is CASSWGGSSYNEQFF. The CDR3 DNA follows: TGTGCCAGCAGCTGGGGCGGGAGCTCCTACAATGAGCAGTTCTTC. The variable domain in full, with the rest retrieved from reference TRBV28 and TRBJ2-1, is DVKVTQSSRYLVKRTGEKVFLECVQDMDHENMFWYRQDPGLGLRLIYFSYDVKMKEKGDIPEGYSVSREKKERFSLILESASTNQTSMYLCASSWGGSSYNEQFFGPGTRLTVL.

This chain connects TRBV7-2 to TRBJ1-1, with D unresolved. This CDR3 has 14 residues. Germline CDR1 is SGHTA and CDR2 is FQGNSA. Between the trimmed V and J ends, which lost 4 bases and 3 bases, there was a span of 12 bases. CDR3 in amino acids: CASSWRPGDTEAFF. The CDR3 region has the DNA TGTGCCAGCAGCTGGCGGCCCGGCGACACTGAAGCTTTCTTT.

The rearrangement links TRBV18 to TRBJ2-7; D gene ambiguous. V dropped 2 bases and J dropped 0 bases, with 11 bases sitting between them. Looked up from germline, CDR1 is KGHSH and CDR2 is LQKENI. CDR3 length: 15 residues. The CDR3 DNA sequence: TGTGCCAGCTCACCATCCCTAGACTCCTCCTACGAGCAGTACTTC. This translates into CASSPSLDSSYEQYF.

V and J are TRBV9 and TRBJ1-3; D remains ambiguous. V was cut by 2 bases and J by 3 bases, with 6 bases left in between. Germline CDR1 reads SGDLS; CDR2 reads YYNGEE. The CDR3 is made up of 13 amino acids. The CDR3 loop reads CASSVNFGNTIYF. The DNA for the CDR3 is TGTGCCAGCAGCGTGAACTTTGGAAACACCATATATTTT. Full variable domain (missing parts from reference TRBV9 and TRBJ1-3): DSGVTQTPKHLITATGQRVTLRCSPRSGDLSVYWYQQSLDQGLQFLIQYYNGEERAKGNILERFSAQQFPDLHSELNLSSLELGDSALYFCASSVNFGNTIYFGEGSWLTVV.

V usage is TRBV4-3 and J usage is TRBJ1-6; D perhaps matches TRBD1 (6 bases). Germline CDR1 and CDR2: LGHNA and YSLEER. CDR3 length: 14 amino acids. Trimming stripped 0 bases from V and 8 bases from J, with 8 bases between. The CDR3: CASSQDQGYSPLHF. CDR3 coding DNA: TGCGCCAGCAGCCAAGATCAGGGGTATTCACCCCTCCACTTT.

This clone was counted a single time. V is TRBV18 and J is TRBJ2-7, with TRBD1 matching over 9 bases. CDR3 length: 14 residues. Trimming took 6 bases from V and 5 from J; bases not matched to a gene: 8. Germline V gene sequence: CDR1 KGHSH, CDR2 LQKENI. The CDR3 region has the DNA TGTGCCAGCTCCCGCGGGACAGGGCTGGACGAGCAGTACTTC. Its protein product is CASSRGTGLDEQYF.

This chain links TRBV4-2 with TRBJ1-5, with D maybe TRBD1 (5 bases). Germline loops: CDR1 LGHNA, CDR2 YNFKEQ. The germline V and J ends were trimmed by 4 bases and 5 bases, with 18 bases remaining between them. The CDR3 loop spans 16 amino acids. CDR3 in amino acids: CASSLEPGRTHQPQHF. As DNA, the CDR3 is TGTGCCAGCAGCCTCGAACCAGGGAGGACCCATCAGCCCCAGCATTTT.